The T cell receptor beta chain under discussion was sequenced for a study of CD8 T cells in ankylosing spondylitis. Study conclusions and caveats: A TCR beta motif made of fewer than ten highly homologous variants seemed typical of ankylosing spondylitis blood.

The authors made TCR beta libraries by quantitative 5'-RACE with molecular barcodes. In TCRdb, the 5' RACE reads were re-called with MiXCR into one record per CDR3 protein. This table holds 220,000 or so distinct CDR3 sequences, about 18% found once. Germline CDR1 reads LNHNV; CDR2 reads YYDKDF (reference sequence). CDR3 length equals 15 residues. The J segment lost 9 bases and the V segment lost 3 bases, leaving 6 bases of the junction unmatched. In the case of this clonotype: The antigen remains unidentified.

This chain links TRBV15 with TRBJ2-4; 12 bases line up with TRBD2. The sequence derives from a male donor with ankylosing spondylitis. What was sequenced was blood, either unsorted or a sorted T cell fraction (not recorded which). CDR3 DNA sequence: TGTGCCACCAGCAGTTGGACTAGCGGGGAACCCATTCAGTACTTC. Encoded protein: CATSSWTSGEPIQYF.